The T cell receptor (beta chain) under discussion was sequenced for a study of OX40 agonist ivuxolimab in advanced cancers. Regarding the complete study: Ivuxolimab, which targeted the costimulatory receptor OX40 (CD134), was an agonistic, fully human IgG2 monoclonal antibody. Intravenous ivuxolimab was administered to patients every 2 weeks at six dose levels: 0.01, 0.1, 0.3, 1.5, 3 and 10 mg/kg. Of the approximately 50 dose-escalation patients, hepatocellular carcinoma was present in 19, melanoma in around 15, renal cell carcinoma in 9 and head and neck cancer in 9. In the dose-escalation cohort, 70% to 85% of patients were male, and the mean age was roughly 60 years with a range of roughly 23 to 90. Patients were allowed to have had prior anti-PD-1, anti-PD-L1 or anti-CTLA-4 therapy, and around 40% of the dose-escalation patients had previously received checkpoint inhibitors. Partial responses were achieved by three dose-escalation patients, of whom one had hepatocellular carcinoma and two had cutaneous melanoma. Peripheral TCRbeta sequencing was intended to test whether TCR sequence diversity was altered and clonal T-cell expansion was caused by ivuxolimab. The paper describes the monotherapy dose-escalation part (N ≈ 52 patients) of the phase I trial of ivuxolimab.

Genomic DNA was extracted from sorted cells for sequencing of the TCRbeta CDR3 region. The immunoSEQ Assay was used for sequencing of TCRbeta CDR3 regions. Sourced from immuneACCESS, this table was stored by TCRdb with only in-frame sequences that have V and J called. A share of the clones is absent; for the studies checked, an unresolved V gene accounts for under half, and the remainder has no known explanation. Recorded for this sample are 60,000 or so clones; 65% to 85% of them occurred a single time. The ten largest make up 4% to 5.5% of the sample. Broad study findings and their caveats: The antigen specificity of the peripheral T cells that underwent clonal expansion was not determined. Clonal expansion of both CD4+ and CD8+ blood T cells was observed from baseline to week 6 at doses 0.1 to 3.0 mg/kg. In the 0.1-3.0 mg/kg groups, partial responders were among the patients with the lowest normalized peripheral clonal expansion, particularly in CD8+ T cells. Low levels of normalized T-cell clonal expansion were also seen in some patients who did not respond. After ivuxolimab, CD8+ T cells had more expanded clones than CD4+ T cells on average.

The trial excluded patients who had a history of autoimmune disease or were on systemic immunosuppression. Peripheral blood for TCR sequencing was collected from all dose cohorts at baseline, on cycle 4 day 1, and on cycle 7 day 1. Samples were obtained from an open-label, multicenter, first-in-human phase I dose-escalation trial of ivuxolimab. Adults with locally advanced or metastatic melanoma, renal cell, hepatocellular, or head and neck squamous cell carcinoma were enrolled in the trial. Before TCR sequencing, CD4+ T cells and CD8+ T cells were sorted from peripheral blood as separate populations. Comment on this clone: Which antigen it targets is not known. No quality values exist for individual bases; no much larger clone is one base distant.

CDR3 length: 14 amino acids, cysteine to phenylalanine. Only the CDR3 DNA is retained, 42 bases long and in frame from the first base. The junction carries 15 bases between V and J, which are trimmed by 7 bases and 6 bases respectively. From a lookup of the germline V gene, CDR1 and CDR2 are MDHEN and SYDVKM. Sequencing was performed on CD4+ or CD8+ T cells sorted from blood, taken in a trial of the OX40 agonist ivuxolimab. This receptor chain uses TRBV28 and TRBJ1-4; the D gene is perhaps TRBD1, from 5 matching bases. The sequence was collected from an adult with an advanced solid tumor such as melanoma, head and neck, liver or kidney cancer. The CDR3: CASTIRGIDEKLFF. The sequenced DNA: TGTGCCAGCACCATCCGGGGGATCGATGAAAAACTGTTTTTT.